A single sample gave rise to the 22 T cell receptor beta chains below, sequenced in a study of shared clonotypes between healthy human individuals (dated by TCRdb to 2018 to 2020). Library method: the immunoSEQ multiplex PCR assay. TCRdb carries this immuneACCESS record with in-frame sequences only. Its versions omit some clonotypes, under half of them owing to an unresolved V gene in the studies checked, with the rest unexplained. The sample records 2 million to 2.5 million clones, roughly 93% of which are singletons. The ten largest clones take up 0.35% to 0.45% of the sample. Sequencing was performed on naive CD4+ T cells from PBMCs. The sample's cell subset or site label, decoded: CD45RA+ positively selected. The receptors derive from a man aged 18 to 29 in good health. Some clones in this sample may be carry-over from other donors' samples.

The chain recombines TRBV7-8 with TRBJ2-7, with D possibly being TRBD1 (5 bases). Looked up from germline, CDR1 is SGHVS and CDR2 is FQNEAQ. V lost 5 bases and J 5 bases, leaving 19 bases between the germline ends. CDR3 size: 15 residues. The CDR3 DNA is TGTGCCAGCAGCCTAACGGAAAGGGGTTTCGACGAGCAGTACTTC. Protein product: CASSLTERGFDEQYF.

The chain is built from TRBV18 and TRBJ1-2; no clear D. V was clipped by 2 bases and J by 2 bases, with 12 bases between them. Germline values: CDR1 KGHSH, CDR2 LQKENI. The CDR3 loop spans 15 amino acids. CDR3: CASSPSFRSNYGYTF. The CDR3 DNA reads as TGTGCCAGCTCACCATCTTTCAGGAGCAACTATGGCTACACCTTC. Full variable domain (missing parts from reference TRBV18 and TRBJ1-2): NAGVMQNPRHLVRRRGQEARLRCSPMKGHSHVYWYRQLPEEGLKFMVYLQKENIIDESGMPKERFSAEFPKEGPSILRIQQVVRGDSAAYFCASSPSFRSNYGYTFGSGTRLTVV.

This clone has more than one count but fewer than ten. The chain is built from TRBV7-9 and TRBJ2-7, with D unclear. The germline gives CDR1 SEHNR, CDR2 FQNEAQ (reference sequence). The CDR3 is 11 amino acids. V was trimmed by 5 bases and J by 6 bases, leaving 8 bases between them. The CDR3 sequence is CASSQHSEQYF. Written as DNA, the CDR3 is TGTGCCAGCAGCCAACACTCCGAGCAGTACTTC. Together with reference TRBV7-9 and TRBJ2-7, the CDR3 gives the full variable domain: DTGVSQNPRHKITKRGQNVTFRCDPISEHNRLYWYRQTLGQGPEFLTYFQNEAQLEKSRLLSDRFSAERPKGSFSTLEIQRTEQGDSAMYLCASSQHSEQYFGPGTRLTVT.

DNA of the CDR3: TGTGCCTCTGGGCAGGAGATTATCAGGCCTGCAACTAATGAAAAACTGTTTTTT. Its translation is CASGQEIIRPATNEKLFF. This chain links TRBV25-1 with TRBJ1-4, with D uncertain. V lost 11 bases to trimming and J lost 0 bases, with 25 bases between them. Germline CDR1 and CDR2: MGHDK and SYGVNS. The CDR3 contains 18 residues.

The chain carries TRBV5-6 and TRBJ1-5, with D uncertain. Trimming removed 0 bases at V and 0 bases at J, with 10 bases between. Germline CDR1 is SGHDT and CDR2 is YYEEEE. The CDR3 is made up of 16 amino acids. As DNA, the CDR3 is TGTGCCAGCAGCTTGGGAGGAGCTTATAGCAATCAGCCCCAGCATTTT. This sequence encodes CASSLGGAYSNQPQHF.

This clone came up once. The CDR3: CASSERGPGQGINEQFF. DNA for the CDR3: TGTGCCAGCAGCGAAAGAGGTCCGGGACAGGGAATAAATGAGCAGTTCTTC. The chain has TRBV9 and TRBJ2-1; TRBD1 matches 9 bases. The germline V gene encodes CDR1 SGDLS and CDR2 YYNGEE. This CDR3 region has 17 residues. V lost 3 bases and J lost 7; bases outside the gene matches: 14.

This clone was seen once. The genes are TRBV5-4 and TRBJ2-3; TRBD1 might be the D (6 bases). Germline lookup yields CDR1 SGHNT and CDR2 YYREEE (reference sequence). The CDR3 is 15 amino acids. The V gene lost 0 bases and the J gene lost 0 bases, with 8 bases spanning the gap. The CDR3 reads CASSLGQVSTDTQYF. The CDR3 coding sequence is TGTGCCAGCAGCTTGGGACAGGTTAGCACAGATACGCAGTATTTT.

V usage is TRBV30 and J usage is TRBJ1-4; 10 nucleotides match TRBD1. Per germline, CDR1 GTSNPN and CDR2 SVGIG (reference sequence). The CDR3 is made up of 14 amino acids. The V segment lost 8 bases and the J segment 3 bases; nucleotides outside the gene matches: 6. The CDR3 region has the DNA TGTGCCGTGGACAGGGGGGGCCCTAATGAAAAACTGTTTTTT. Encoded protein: CAVDRGGPNEKLFF.

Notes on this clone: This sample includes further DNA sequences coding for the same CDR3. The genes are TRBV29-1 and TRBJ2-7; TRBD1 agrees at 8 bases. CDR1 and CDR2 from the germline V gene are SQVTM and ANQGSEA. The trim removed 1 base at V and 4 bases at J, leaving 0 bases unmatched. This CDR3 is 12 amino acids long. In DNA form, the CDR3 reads TGCAGCGTTGAAGGACAGGGGTACGAGCAGTACTTC. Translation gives CSVEGQGYEQYF.

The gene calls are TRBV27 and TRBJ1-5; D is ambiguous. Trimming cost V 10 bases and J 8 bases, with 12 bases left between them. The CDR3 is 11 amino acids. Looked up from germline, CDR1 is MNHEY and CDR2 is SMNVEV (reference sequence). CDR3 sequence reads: CANGMGEPQHF. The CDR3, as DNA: TGTGCCAACGGTATGGGCGAGCCCCAGCATTTT.

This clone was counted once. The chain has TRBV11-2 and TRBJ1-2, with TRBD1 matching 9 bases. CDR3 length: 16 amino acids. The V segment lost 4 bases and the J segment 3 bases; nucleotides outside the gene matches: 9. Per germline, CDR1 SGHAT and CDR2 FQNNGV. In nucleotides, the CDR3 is TGTGCCAGCAGCTCCTCGCCGACAGGGGGGGACTATGGCTACACCTTC. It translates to CASSSSPTGGDYGYTF.

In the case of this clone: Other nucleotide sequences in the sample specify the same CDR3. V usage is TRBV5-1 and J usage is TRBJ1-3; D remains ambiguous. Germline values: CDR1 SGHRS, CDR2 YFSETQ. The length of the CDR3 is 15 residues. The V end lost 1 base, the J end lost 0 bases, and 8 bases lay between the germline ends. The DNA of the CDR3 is TGCGCCAGCAGCTTGTCGACCTCCTCTGGAAACACCATATATTTT. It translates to CASSLSTSSGNTIYF.

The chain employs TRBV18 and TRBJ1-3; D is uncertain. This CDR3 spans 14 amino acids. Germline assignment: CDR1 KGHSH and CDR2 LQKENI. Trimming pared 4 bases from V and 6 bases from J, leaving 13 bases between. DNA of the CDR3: TGTGCCAGCTCACATACGGGTAACGAAAACACCATATATTTT. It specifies CASSHTGNENTIYF. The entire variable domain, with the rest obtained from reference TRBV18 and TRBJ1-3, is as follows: NAGVMQNPRHLVRRRGQEARLRCSPMKGHSHVYWYRQLPEEGLKFMVYLQKENIIDESGMPKERFSAEFPKEGPSILRIQQVVRGDSAAYFCASSHTGNENTIYFGEGSWLTVV.

The CDR3 nucleotides are TGTGCCAGCAGTCCTAGTTATCAGCCCCAGCATTTT. This codes for CASSPSYQPQHF. The rearrangement uses TRBV6-1 and TRBJ1-5; no firm D call. Per germline, CDR1 MNHNS and CDR2 SASEGT. This CDR3 region has 12 residues. V was trimmed by 5 bases and J by 5 bases, leaving 7 bases between them.

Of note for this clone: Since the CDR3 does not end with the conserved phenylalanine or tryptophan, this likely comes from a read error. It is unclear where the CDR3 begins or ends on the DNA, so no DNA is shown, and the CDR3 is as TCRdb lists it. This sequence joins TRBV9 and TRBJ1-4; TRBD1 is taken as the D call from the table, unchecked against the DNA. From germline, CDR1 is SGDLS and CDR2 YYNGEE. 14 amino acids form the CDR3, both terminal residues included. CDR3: CASSFNLVRDRGSL.

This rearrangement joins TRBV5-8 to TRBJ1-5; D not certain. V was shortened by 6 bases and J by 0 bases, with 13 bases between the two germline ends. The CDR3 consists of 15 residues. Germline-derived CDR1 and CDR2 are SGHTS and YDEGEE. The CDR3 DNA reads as TGTGCCAGCACGCTAGGCTGGTATAGCAATCAGCCCCAGCATTTT. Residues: CASTLGWYSNQPQHF.

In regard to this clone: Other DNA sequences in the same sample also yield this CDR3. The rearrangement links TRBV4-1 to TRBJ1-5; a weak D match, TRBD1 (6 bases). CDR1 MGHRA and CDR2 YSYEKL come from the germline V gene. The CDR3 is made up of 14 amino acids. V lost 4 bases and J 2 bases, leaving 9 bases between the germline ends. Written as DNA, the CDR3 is TGCGCCAGCAGCCCACAGGGTGGCAATCAGCCCCAGCATTTT. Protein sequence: CASSPQGGNQPQHF.

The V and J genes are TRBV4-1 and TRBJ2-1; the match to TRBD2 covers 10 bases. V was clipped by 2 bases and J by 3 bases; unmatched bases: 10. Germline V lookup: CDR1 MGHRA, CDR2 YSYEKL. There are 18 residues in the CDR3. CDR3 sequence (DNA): TGCGCCAGCAGCCAAAGAAGGCTAGCGGGAGTGATCTACAATGAGCAGTTCTTC. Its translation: CASSQRRLAGVIYNEQFF.

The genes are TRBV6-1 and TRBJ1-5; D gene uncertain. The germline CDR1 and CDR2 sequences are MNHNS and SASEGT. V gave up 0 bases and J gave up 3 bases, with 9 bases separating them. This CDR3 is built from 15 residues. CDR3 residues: CASSEARLFNQPQHF. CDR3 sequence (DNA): TGTGCCAGCAGTGAAGCGAGGCTCTTCAATCAGCCCCAGCATTTT.

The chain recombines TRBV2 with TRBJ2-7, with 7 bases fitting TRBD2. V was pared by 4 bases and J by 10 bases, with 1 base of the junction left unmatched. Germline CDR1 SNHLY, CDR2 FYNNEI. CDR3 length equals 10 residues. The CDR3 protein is CASSGGGQYF. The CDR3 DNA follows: TGTGCCAGCAGTGGGGGGGGACAGTACTTC.

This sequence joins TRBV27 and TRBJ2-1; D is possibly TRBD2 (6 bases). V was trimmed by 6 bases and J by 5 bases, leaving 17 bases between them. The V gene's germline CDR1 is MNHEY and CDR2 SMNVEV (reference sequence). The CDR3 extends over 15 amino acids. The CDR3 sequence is CASRRDPRPNNEQFF. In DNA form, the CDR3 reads TGTGCCAGCAGGCGGGACCCCCGTCCTAACAATGAGCAGTTCTTC.

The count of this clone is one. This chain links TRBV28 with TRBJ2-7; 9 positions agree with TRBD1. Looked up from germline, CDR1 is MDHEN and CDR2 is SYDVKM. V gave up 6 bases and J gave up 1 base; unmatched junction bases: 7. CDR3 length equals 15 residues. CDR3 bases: TGTGCCAGCAGCCGGACAGGGGAGTGGTCCTACGAGCAGTACTTC. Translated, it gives CASSRTGEWSYEQYF.